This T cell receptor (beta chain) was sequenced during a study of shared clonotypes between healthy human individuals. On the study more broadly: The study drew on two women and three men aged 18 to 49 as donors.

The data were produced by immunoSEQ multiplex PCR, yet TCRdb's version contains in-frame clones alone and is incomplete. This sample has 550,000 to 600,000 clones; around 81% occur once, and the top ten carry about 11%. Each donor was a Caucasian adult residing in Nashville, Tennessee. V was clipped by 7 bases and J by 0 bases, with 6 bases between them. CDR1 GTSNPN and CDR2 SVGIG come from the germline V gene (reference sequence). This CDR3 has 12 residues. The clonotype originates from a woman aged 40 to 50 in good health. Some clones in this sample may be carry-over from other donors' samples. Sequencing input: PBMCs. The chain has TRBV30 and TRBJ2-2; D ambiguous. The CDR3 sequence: CAFHPNTGELFF. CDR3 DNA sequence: TGTGCCTTCCATCCGAACACCGGGGAGCTGTTTTTT.